These 18 T cell receptor beta chains were sequenced from one sample in a study of memory CD8 T cells in hepatitis C reinfection. This table comes from immunoSEQ multiplex PCR, and its TCRdb copy is limited to in-frame clones, with some not included. The sample lists tens of thousands of clones; roughly 86% were seen once. Specified time point: pre-reinfection, 55 to 20 weeks before reinfection detection. Sorted cells were sequenced directly ex vivo without any in vitro expansion. Sequencing was performed on naive CD8+ T cells sorted from blood. These receptor sequences come from a man between 18 and 35 years old with hepatitis C virus infection.

This clone has only one observation. The CDR3 here is CASSFEGGGEQYF. DNA for the CDR3: TGTGCCAGCAGTTTCGAGGGAGGGGGTGAGCAGTACTTC. The V call is TRBV28, the J call TRBJ2-5; a weak D match, TRBD2 (7 bases). The germline V and J ends were trimmed by 3 bases and 11 bases, with 16 bases remaining between them. In germline, CDR1 is MDHEN, CDR2 SYDVKM. The CDR3 length is 13 residues. Full variable domain (outside the CDR3, taken from reference TRBV28 and TRBJ2-5): DVKVTQSSRYLVKRTGEKVFLECVQDMDHENMFWYRQDPGLGLRLIYFSYDVKMKEKGDIPEGYSVSREKKERFSLILESASTNQTSMYLCASSFEGGGEQYFGPGTRLLVL.

This clone was recorded only once. Germline and junction disagree at one end, which may indicate a read error. The chain recombines TRBV6-7 with TRBJ1-1; 10 nucleotides line up with TRBD1. TRBV6-7 is identified as an open reading frame with a role that is uncertain. The CDR3 length is 14 residues. CDR3 sequence: CASSSGTGASGRVF. CDR3 nucleotides: TGTGCCAGCAGTTCCGGGACAGGGGCCTCGGGGAGAGTCTTT.

The chain links TRBV29-1 to TRBJ2-1, with 7 positions matching TRBD2. Looked up from germline, CDR1 is SQVTM and CDR2 is ANQGSEA. The CDR3 is 13 residues long. After removal of 4 bases from V and 9 bases from J, the junction contained 9 bases not matched to a gene. The CDR3 is CSVVSMGGGEQFF. As DNA, the CDR3 is TGCAGCGTTGTGAGTATGGGCGGGGGTGAGCAGTTCTTC.

J is TRBJ1-4 and V is TRBV6-5, with TRBD1 as a possible D gene (5 bases). Trimming took 6 bases from V and 8 from J, leaving 13 bases between them. Looked up from germline, CDR1 is MNHEY and CDR2 is SVGAGI. This CDR3 is built from 13 residues. CDR3 in amino acids: CASSLGPGEKLFF. The CDR3 nucleotides are TGTGCCAGCAGCCTGGGGCCTGGGGAAAAACTGTTTTTT.

The chain employs TRBV7-9 and TRBJ1-6; a possible D gene is TRBD1 (5 bases). The germline gives CDR1 SEHNR, CDR2 FQNEAQ (reference sequence). The CDR3 is made up of 15 amino acids. V was cut by 0 bases and J by 10 bases, with 13 bases left in between. CDR3 residues: CASSLAFGGGSPLHF. In nucleotides, the CDR3 is TGTGCCAGCAGCTTAGCGTTCGGGGGAGGCTCACCCCTCCACTTT.

This rearrangement joins TRBV20-1 to TRBJ1-1; D is unclear. Deletions cut 6 bases from V and 6 bases from J, with 11 bases between. This CDR3 region has 11 residues. Germline lookup yields CDR1 DFQATT and CDR2 SNEGSKA (reference sequence). The CDR3 is CSAHDFPEAFF. The CDR3 coding sequence is TGCAGTGCCCATGACTTCCCTGAAGCTTTCTTT.

The chain links TRBV6-6 to TRBJ1-4; TRBD1 matches at 9 bases. The germline V gene has CDR1 MNHNY and CDR2 SVGAGI (reference sequence). The length of the CDR3 is 15 residues. The V and J ends lost 2 bases and 7 bases, in that order; junction bases with no gene match: 5. In DNA, the CDR3 is TGTGCCAGCAGTTACCCGGACAGGGGAGGTGAAAAACTGTTTTTT. Translated, it gives CASSYPDRGGEKLFF.

The V call is TRBV6-6, the J call TRBJ1-5; no firm D call. CDR1 and CDR2 (germline): MNHNY, SVGAGI (reference sequence). The CDR3 length is 13 residues. V lost 0 bases and J 7 bases, leaving 7 bases between the germline ends. The CDR3 DNA reads as TGTGCCAGCAGTTACTCCTTTAGACAGCCCCAGCATTTT. It is translated as CASSYSFRQPQHF.

The chain is built from TRBV9 and TRBJ2-1; D is unclear. Trimming stripped 0 bases from V and 1 base from J, with 5 bases between. Germline V gives CDR1 SGDLS, CDR2 YYNGEE. CDR3 length: 14 residues. CDR3 nucleotide sequence: TGTGCCAGCAGCGTAGATCAGTCCTACAATGAGCAGTTCTTC. This gives the protein CASSVDQSYNEQFF.

The CDR3 loop reads CASSPSGLAALYNEQFF. The CDR3 coding sequence is TGCGCCAGCAGCCCCTCGGGACTAGCGGCGCTCTACAATGAGCAGTTCTTC. The J gene is TRBJ2-1, the V gene TRBV4-1; 11 bases align to TRBD2. V gave up 4 bases and J gave up 3 bases; unmatched junction bases: 8. CDR1 is MGHRA and CDR2 is YSYEKL in the germline V gene. This CDR3 contains 17 residues.

The gene calls are TRBV7-6 and TRBJ1-5, with a tentative D call TRBD1 (6 bases). V was cut by 3 bases and J by 5 bases, with 11 bases left in between. The germline V gene has CDR1 SGHVS and CDR2 FNYEAQ. This CDR3 has 14 amino acids. The CDR3 region is CASSLGADDQPQHF. The CDR3 nucleotides read TGTGCCAGCAGCTTGGGGGCGGATGATCAGCCCCAGCATTTT.

V and J are TRBV7-9 and TRBJ2-5, with TRBD2 matching over 11 bases. Unmatched junction bases numbered 11, after V lost 0 bases and J lost 5 bases. This CDR3 spans 18 amino acids. Per germline, CDR1 SEHNR and CDR2 FQNEAQ (reference sequence). CDR3 in amino acids: CASSLASVAGGYLETQYF. CDR3 nucleotide sequence: TGTGCCAGCAGCTTAGCATCGGTAGCGGGGGGGTATTTGGAGACCCAGTACTTC.

The chain carries TRBV27 and TRBJ2-3; 14 bases agree with TRBD2. The V gene end was trimmed by 5 bases and the J gene end by 2 bases; junction bases not matched to a gene: 6. Germline CDR1 and CDR2: MNHEY and SMNVEV (reference sequence). The CDR3 sequence is 17 residues long. The CDR3, as DNA: TGTGCCAGCAGTCCAGGACTAGCGGGGGGCCTCACAGATACGCAGTATTTT. The encoded protein is CASSPGLAGGLTDTQYF.

The chain employs TRBV6-6 and TRBJ2-5; D might be TRBD2 (5 bases). Germline lookup yields CDR1 MNHNY and CDR2 SVGAGI (reference sequence). Trimming pared 8 bases from V and 0 bases from J, leaving 7 bases between. The CDR3 length is 12 residues. CDR3 amino acids: CASGRYQETQYF. In nucleotides, the CDR3 is TGTGCCAGCGGGAGATACCAAGAGACCCAGTACTTC.

The table lists this clone with a count of one. The chain has TRBV7-9 and TRBJ2-5, with D possibly being TRBD1 (6 bases). TRBJ2-7 explains the end of the DNA better; the J call may be wrong. This CDR3 region has 13 residues. Germline CDR1 and CDR2: SEHNR and FQNEAQ (reference sequence). CDR3 region: CASTLEGENEQYF. CDR3 coding DNA: TGTGCCAGCACCCTAGAGGGGGAGAACGAGCAGTACTTC.

The chain combines TRBV6-5 with TRBJ1-5; D unclear. Germline values: CDR1 MNHEY, CDR2 SVGAGI. The CDR3 sequence is 13 residues long. V was clipped by 2 bases and J by 4 bases, with 6 bases between them. CDR3 coding DNA: TGTGCCAGCAGTTACCCCCAGAATCAGCCCCAGCATTTT. Protein sequence: CASSYPQNQPQHF.

This clone has just a few counts. The chain couples TRBV4-3 to TRBJ1-3; D unresolved. Germline V gene sequence: CDR1 LGHNA, CDR2 YSLEER. The ends were cut back, 0 bases at V and 0 bases at J, with 12 bases in the middle. The CDR3 is 17 residues long. CDR3 in DNA: TGCGCCAGCAGCCAAGAAAACGGAGGTTTCTCTGGAAACACCATATATTTT. This sequence encodes CASSQENGGFSGNTIYF.

This chain links TRBV4-1 with TRBJ2-5; maybe TRBD2 (7 bases). V lost 4 bases and J lost 5, with 20 bases in between. The CDR3 spans 16 residues. Germline V CDR1 and CDR2: MGHRA, YSYEKL. In DNA form, the CDR3 reads TGCGCCAGCAGCCCATCCCCTTCGGGGGGCGAGGAGACCCAGTACTTC. This sequence encodes CASSPSPSGGEETQYF.